This T cell receptor (beta chain) appears in the sequencing data of a study of cytomegalovirus exposure and HLA in healthy donors. Study-level findings and limits: Researchers catalogued some 160 TCR beta chains as cytomegalovirus-associated. TCR beta sequences numbering around 15,000 were associated with HLA alleles at 0.05 false discovery rate in a later analysis. Several top significant clusters appeared, in a later analysis, to be linked to common viral pathogens.

The study ran its PCR with 60 Vbeta and 13 Jbeta primers. Clones were read by immunoSEQ multiplex PCR, and TCRdb kept only the in-frame ones, dropping some. This sample yields 30,000 to 40,000 clones, of which roughly 80% are seen a single time; 6% belongs to the top ten. Germline V gene sequence: CDR1 MNHNS, CDR2 SASEGT. This CDR3 comprises 16 residues. V was clipped by 0 bases and J by 10 bases, with 16 bases between them. This clone occurred a few times. The antigen remains undetermined. The sequenced sample was PBMCs. The origin of this receptor is a male donor in good health and CMV-seronegative. The gene calls are TRBV6-1 and TRBJ1-6, with no clear D. CDR3 nucleotides: TGTGCCAGCAGTGAAGCTAGTTCCGGCGGTTTGTCACCCCTCCACTTT. Protein: CASSEASSGGLSPLHF.